The 4 T cell receptor beta chains below were found in one sample sequenced in a study of blood T cell repertoires in COVID-19. Sequencing used immunoSEQ multiplex PCR; TCRdb keeps in-frame clones, though not all of them. The sample contains over 110,000 clones, 75% to 90% of which appear only once. The sample consisted of PBMCs or T cells enriched from blood (not recorded which). Receptors originate from a man aged 45-65 years in a cohort exposed to, infected with or recovered from COVID-19 (not recorded which).

This clone was observed once. This sequence joins TRBV7-9 and TRBJ2-1, with TRBD2 identical over 10 bases. This CDR3 has 15 amino acids. Germline CDR1 and CDR2: SEHNR and FQNEAQ (reference sequence). Unmatched junction bases numbered 5, after V lost 5 bases and J lost 4 bases. CDR3 DNA: TGTGCCAGCAGCCCGATAGCGGGGGGATACAATGAGCAGTTCTTC. Protein product: CASSPIAGGYNEQFF.

This chain connects TRBV6-5 to TRBJ2-7; 10 bases line up with TRBD1. With 9 bases clipped from V and 1 base from J, the junction kept 3 bases outside the gene matches. Per germline, CDR1 MNHEY and CDR2 SVGAGI. The CDR3 loop spans 13 amino acids. The CDR3 loop reads CASWGQGSYEQYF. CDR3 coding DNA: TGTGCCAGTTGGGGACAGGGGTCCTACGAGCAGTACTTC.

The genes are TRBV4-1 and TRBJ1-2; 8 nucleotides align to TRBD1. V dropped 0 bases and J dropped 5; count of bases not matched to a gene: 5. The CDR3 spans 15 residues. The V gene's germline CDR1 is MGHRA and CDR2 YSYEKL. CDR3 residues: CASSQEGQAGYGYTF. CDR3 nucleotide sequence: TGCGCCAGCAGCCAAGAGGGACAGGCTGGTTATGGCTACACCTTC.

There are a few counts of this clone. This rearrangement joins TRBV5-1 to TRBJ1-4, with D perhaps TRBD1 (5 bases). Germline V gives CDR1 SGHRS, CDR2 YFSETQ. The CDR3 runs to 16 residues. Trimming left V 5 bases short and J 7 bases short, with 21 bases between. CDR3 amino acids: CASRAGNQGIGEKLFF. The CDR3 coding sequence is TGCGCCAGCAGGGCGGGAAACCAGGGCATTGGTGAAAAACTGTTTTTT.